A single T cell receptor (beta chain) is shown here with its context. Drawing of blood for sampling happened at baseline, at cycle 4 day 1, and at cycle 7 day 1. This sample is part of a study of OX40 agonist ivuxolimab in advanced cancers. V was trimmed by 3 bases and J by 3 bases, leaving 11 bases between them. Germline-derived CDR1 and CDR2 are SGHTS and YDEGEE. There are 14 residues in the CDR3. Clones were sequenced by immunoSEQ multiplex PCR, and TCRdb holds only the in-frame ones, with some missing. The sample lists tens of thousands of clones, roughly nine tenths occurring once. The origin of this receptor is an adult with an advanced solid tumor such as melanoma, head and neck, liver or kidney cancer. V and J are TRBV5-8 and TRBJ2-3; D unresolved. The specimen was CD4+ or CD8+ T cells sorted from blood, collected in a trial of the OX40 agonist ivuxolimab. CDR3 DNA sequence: TGTGCCAGCAGCTCATTACTGGGGACAGATACGCAGTATTTT. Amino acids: CASSSLLGTDTQYF.